Below are 11 T cell receptor beta chains sequenced from a single sample in a study of blood T cell repertoires in COVID-19. The data were produced by immunoSEQ multiplex PCR, yet TCRdb's version contains in-frame clones alone and is incomplete. The repertoire holds some 180,000 clones, roughly four fifths seen once, with approximately 7.3% in the top ten. Sequenced: peripheral blood. These TCRs come from a human donor in a cohort sampled during active COVID-19.

This clone has a single count. The chain recombines TRBV20-1 with TRBJ2-5; D is unclear. V dropped 5 bases and J dropped 5 bases, with 6 bases sitting between them. This CDR3 has 10 residues. From germline, CDR1 is DFQATT and CDR2 SNEGSKA (reference sequence). The CDR3 nucleotides are TGCAGTGCTGAACTGGAGACCCAGTACTTC. Translating gives CSAELETQYF.

The sample holds a few counts of this clone. The CDR3 reads CASTGDLGGNTIYF. The CDR3 nucleotides read TGTGCCAGCACAGGGGACCTCGGAGGAAACACCATATATTTT. V gene TRBV2 combines with J gene TRBJ1-3; TRBD1 might be the D (6 bases). CDR1 is SNHLY, CDR2 FYNNEI, per germline. V was clipped by 7 bases and J by 4 bases, with 14 bases between them. The CDR3 has 14 residues.

The chain joins TRBV18 to TRBJ1-1; the D is unclear. Trimming cost V 3 bases and J 1 base, with 9 bases left between them. Germline V gene sequence: CDR1 KGHSH, CDR2 LQKENI. The CDR3 totals 14 residues. DNA of the CDR3: TGTGCCAGCTCACCCCGGGCGGGGAACACTGAAGCTTTCTTT. It codes for CASSPRAGNTEAFF. Variable domain in full (rest from reference TRBV18 and TRBJ1-1): NAGVMQNPRHLVRRRGQEARLRCSPMKGHSHVYWYRQLPEEGLKFMVYLQKENIIDESGMPKERFSAEFPKEGPSILRIQQVVRGDSAAYFCASSPRAGNTEAFFGQGTRLTVV.

The J gene is TRBJ1-6, the V gene TRBV7-6; 8 bases are a match to TRBD1. The CDR3 has 15 residues. Germline CDR1 is SGHVS and CDR2 is FNYEAQ. J gave up 5 bases and V 0 bases, and 0 bases lay outside the gene matches. CDR3 sequence: CASSLAQGDNSPLHF. CDR3 DNA: TGTGCCAGCAGCTTAGCACAGGGGGATAATTCACCCCTCCACTTT. Filled out from reference TRBV7-6 and TRBJ1-6, the complete variable domain reads GAGVSQSPRYKVTKRGQDVALRCDPISGHVSLYWYRQALGQGPEFLTYFNYEAQQDKSGLPNDRFSAERPEGSISTLTIQRTEQRDSAMYRCASSLAQGDNSPLHFGNGTRLTVT.

V gene TRBV5-5 combines with J gene TRBJ1-1; tentative D call: TRBD1 (6 bases). V shed 0 bases and J shed 5 bases, with 17 bases lying between them. Germline values: CDR1 SGHKS, CDR2 YYEKEE (reference sequence). This CDR3 contains 16 residues. The CDR3 spells CASSLAGGGRRTEAFF. As DNA, the CDR3 is TGTGCCAGCAGCTTGGCTGGGGGGGGGCGACGGACTGAAGCTTTCTTT. Together with reference TRBV5-5 and TRBJ1-1, the CDR3 gives the full variable domain: DAGVTQSPTHLIKTRGQQVTLRCSPISGHKSVSWYQQVLGQGPQFIFQYYEKEERGRGNFPDRFSARQFPNYSSELNVNALLLGDSALYLCASSLAGGGRRTEAFFGQGTRLTVV.

This chain joins TRBV9 and TRBJ1-3; D remains unclear. The CDR3 length is 14 residues. V lost 4 bases and J 0 bases, leaving 8 bases between the germline ends. Germline lookup yields CDR1 SGDLS and CDR2 YYNGEE. CDR3 sequence: CASSRGISGNTIYF. The CDR3, as DNA: TGTGCCAGCAGCAGAGGGATCTCTGGAAACACCATATATTTT.

CDR3 in amino acids: CASSLPRPVGSYGYTF. DNA for the CDR3: TGTGCCAGCAGCCTCCCGAGGCCAGTAGGTAGCTATGGCTACACCTTC. V gene TRBV5-6 combines with J gene TRBJ1-2; D is undetermined. This CDR3 has 16 amino acids. The V and J ends lost 4 bases and 4 bases respectively, with 20 bases between them. Germline CDR1 is SGHDT and CDR2 is YYEEEE.

The chain employs TRBV3-1 (or the pseudogene TRBV3-2) and TRBJ2-2; TRBD1 matches 7 bases. Losses at the gene ends were 2 bases for V and 0 bases for J; bases not matched to a gene: 6. The germline gives CDR1 LGHDT, CDR2 YNNKEL (reference sequence). This CDR3 is 17 amino acids long. This CDR3 reads CASSQISGTANTGELFF. DNA for the CDR3: TGTGCCAGCAGCCAAATTTCCGGGACAGCGAACACCGGGGAGCTGTTTTTT.

The rearrangement joins TRBV5-4 to TRBJ2-5; 9 bases line up with TRBD2. Germline V CDR1 and CDR2: SGHNT, YYREEE (reference sequence). This CDR3 region has 16 residues. Trimming removed 1 base from V and 2 bases from J; junction bases left unmatched: 6. The CDR3 protein is CASSLSLSGGQETQYF. The CDR3 bases are TGTGCCAGCAGCTTGTCTCTGAGCGGGGGGCAAGAGACCCAGTACTTC.

A note on this clone: The junction does not match germline at one end; this may be a read error. V and J are TRBV5-6 and TRBJ1-2; TRBD1 aligns across 8 bases. This CDR3 spans 15 amino acids. CDR1 is SGHDT, CDR2 YYEEEE, per germline. CDR3 in amino acids: CASGFVDRGDYGYTF. The CDR3 nucleotides are TGTGCCAGCGGCTTTGTCGACAGGGGAGACTATGGCTACACCTTC.

V is TRBV7-9 and J is TRBJ1-2; a possible D gene is TRBD1 (6 bases). The length of the CDR3 is 16 residues. V lost 1 base and J 2 bases, leaving 14 bases between the germline ends. Germline V gene data show CDR1 as SEHNR and CDR2 as FQNEAQ (reference sequence). The CDR3 loop reads CASSLGRGDNNYGYTF. The CDR3 DNA follows: TGTGCCAGCAGCTTAGGGAGAGGGGACAACAACTATGGCTACACCTTC.